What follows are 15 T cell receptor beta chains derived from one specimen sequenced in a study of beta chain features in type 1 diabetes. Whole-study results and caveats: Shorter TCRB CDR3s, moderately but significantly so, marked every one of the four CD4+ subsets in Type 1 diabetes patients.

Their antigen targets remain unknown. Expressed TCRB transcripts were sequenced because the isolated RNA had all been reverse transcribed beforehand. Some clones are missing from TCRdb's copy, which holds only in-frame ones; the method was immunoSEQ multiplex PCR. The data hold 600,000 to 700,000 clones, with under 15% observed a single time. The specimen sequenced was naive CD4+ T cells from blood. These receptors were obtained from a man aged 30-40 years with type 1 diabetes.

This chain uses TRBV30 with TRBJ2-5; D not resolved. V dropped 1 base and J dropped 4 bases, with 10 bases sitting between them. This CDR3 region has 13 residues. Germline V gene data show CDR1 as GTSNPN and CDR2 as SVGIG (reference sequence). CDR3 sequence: CAWSGVAGETQYF. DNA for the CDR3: TGTGCCTGGAGTGGTGTAGCCGGAGAGACCCAGTACTTC.

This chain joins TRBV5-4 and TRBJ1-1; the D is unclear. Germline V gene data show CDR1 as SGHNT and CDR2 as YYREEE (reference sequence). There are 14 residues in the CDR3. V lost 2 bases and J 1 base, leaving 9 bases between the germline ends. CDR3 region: CASSFQAGNTEAFF. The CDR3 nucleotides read TGTGCCAGCAGCTTCCAGGCGGGGAACACTGAAGCTTTCTTT. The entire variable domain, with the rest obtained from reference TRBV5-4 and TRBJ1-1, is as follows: ETGVTQSPTHLIKTRGQQVTLRCSSQSGHNTVSWYQQALGQGPQFIFQYYREEENGRGNFPPRFSGLQFPNYSSELNVNALELDDSALYLCASSFQAGNTEAFFGQGTRLTVV.

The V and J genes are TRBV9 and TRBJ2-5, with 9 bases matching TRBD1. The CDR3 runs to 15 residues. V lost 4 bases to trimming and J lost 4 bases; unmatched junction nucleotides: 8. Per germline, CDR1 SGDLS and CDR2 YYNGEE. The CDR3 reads CASSRMTGGIETQYF. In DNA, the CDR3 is TGTGCCAGCAGCCGAATGACAGGGGGTATAGAGACCCAGTACTTC.

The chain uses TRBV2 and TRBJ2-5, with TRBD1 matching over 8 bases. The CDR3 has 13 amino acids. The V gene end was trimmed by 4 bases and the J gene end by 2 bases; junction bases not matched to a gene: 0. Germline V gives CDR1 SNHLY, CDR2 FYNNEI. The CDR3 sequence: CASSGDRQETQYF. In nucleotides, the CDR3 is TGTGCCAGCAGTGGGGACAGGCAAGAGACCCAGTACTTC.

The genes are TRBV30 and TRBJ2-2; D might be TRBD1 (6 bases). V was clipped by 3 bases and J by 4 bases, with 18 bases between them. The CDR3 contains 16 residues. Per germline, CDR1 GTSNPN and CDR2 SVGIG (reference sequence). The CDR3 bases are TGTGCCTGGAGGCGGTCTGGGACACTAGGCACCGGGGAGCTGTTTTTT. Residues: CAWRRSGTLGTGELFF. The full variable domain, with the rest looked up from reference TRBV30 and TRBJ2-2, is SQTIHQWPATLVQPVGSPLSLECTVEGTSNPNLYWYRQAAGRGLQLLFYSVGIGQISSEVPQNLSASRPQDRQFILSSKKLLLSDSGFYLCAWRRSGTLGTGELFFGEGSRLTVL.

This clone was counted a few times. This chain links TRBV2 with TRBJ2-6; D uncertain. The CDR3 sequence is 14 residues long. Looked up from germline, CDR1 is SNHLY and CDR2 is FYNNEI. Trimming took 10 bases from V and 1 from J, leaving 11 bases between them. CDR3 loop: CATKRSSGANVLTF. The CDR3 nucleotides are TGTGCCACCAAAAGGTCATCTGGGGCCAACGTCCTGACTTTC. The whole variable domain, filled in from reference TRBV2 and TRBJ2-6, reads EPEVTQTPSHQVTQMGQEVILRCVPISNHLYFYWYRQILGQKVEFLVSFYNNEISEKSEIFDDQFSVERPDGSNFTLKIRSTKLEDSAMYFCATKRSSGANVLTFGAGSRLTVL.

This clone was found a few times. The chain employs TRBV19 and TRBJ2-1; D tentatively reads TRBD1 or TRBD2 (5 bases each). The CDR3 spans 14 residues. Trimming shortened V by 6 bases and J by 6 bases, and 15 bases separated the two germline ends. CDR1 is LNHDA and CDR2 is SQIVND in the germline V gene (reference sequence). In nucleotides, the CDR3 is TGTGCCAGTAGGGGACGGCCCTTCGGCAATGAGCAGTTCTTC. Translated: CASRGRPFGNEQFF.

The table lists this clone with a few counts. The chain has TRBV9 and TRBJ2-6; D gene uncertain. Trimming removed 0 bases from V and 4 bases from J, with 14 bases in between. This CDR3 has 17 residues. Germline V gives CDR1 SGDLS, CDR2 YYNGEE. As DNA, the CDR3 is TGTGCCAGCAGCGTAGAGCCCGTTTCCTCCGGGGCCAACGTCCTGACTTTC. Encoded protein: CASSVEPVSSGANVLTF.

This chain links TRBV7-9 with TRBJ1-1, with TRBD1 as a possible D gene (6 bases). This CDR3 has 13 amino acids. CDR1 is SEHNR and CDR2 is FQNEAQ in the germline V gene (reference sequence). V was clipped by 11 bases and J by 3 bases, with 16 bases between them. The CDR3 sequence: CAGTPRRDTEAFF. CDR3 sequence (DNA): TGTGCCGGGACACCTCGTAGGGACACTGAAGCTTTCTTT.

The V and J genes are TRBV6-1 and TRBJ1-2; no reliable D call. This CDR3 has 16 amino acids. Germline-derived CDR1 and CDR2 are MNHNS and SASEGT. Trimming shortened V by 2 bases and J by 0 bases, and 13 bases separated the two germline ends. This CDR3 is CASSEIGRIANYGYTF. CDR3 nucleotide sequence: TGTGCCAGCAGTGAAATAGGCCGGATAGCTAACTATGGCTACACCTTC.

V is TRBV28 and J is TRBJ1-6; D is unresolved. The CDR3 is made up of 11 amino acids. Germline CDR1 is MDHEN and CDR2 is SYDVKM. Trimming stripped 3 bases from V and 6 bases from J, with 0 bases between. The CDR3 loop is CASSFNSPLHF. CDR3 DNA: TGTGCCAGCAGTTTTAATTCACCCCTCCACTTT. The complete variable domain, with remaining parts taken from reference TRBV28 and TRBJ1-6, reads DVKVTQSSRYLVKRTGEKVFLECVQDMDHENMFWYRQDPGLGLRLIYFSYDVKMKEKGDIPEGYSVSREKKERFSLILESASTNQTSMYLCASSFNSPLHFGNGTRLTVT.

As DNA, the CDR3 is TGTGCCAGCAGCTTAGCACTTAGGCCCGGGAAATATGACACAGATACGCAGTATTTT. It specifies CASSLALRPGKYDTDTQYF. The chain recombines TRBV7-8 with TRBJ2-3; tentatively, D is TRBD2 (5 bases). V lost 0 bases and J lost 2, with 21 bases in between. The CDR3 runs to 19 residues. The V gene's germline CDR1 is SGHVS and CDR2 FQNEAQ.

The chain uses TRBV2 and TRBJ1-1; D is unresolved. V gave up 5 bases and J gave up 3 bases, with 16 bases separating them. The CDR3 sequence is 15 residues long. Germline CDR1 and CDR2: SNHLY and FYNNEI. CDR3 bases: TGTGCCAGCAGTCCCCGGAGGGCGGTCGACACTGAAGCTTTCTTT. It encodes CASSPRRAVDTEAFF.

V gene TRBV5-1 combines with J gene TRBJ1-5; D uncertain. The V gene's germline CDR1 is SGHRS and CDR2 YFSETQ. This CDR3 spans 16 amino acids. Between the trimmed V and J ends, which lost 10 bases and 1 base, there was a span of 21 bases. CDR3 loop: CAPAWVDMGSNQPQHF. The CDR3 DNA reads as TGCGCCCCCGCTTGGGTAGACATGGGGAGCAATCAGCCCCAGCATTTT.

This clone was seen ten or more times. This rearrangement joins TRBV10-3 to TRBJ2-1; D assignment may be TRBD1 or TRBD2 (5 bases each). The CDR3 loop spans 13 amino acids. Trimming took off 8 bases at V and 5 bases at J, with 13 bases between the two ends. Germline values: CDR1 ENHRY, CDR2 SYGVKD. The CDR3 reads CAIGQQEDNEQFF. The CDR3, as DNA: TGTGCCATCGGGCAACAGGAGGACAATGAGCAGTTCTTC.